This T cell receptor (beta chain) is drawn from a study of T cells in Graves' hyperthyroidism and ophthalmopathy. The CDR3 loop spans 17 amino acids. J gave up 2 bases and V 7 bases, and 9 bases lay outside the gene matches. Germline CDR1 is ENHRY and CDR2 is SYGVKD. This clonotype was counted a few times. The PBMCs were taken from roughly 9.3 ml of fresh peripheral blood. Amplification of TCR beta CDR3 regions was performed using RNA transcripts as template. HTBI primers were the set used in a first-round RT-PCR of the TCR CDR3. MiXCR was run by TCRdb on the multiplex PCR reads, yielding one entry per CDR3 protein. The table shows around 700,000 distinct CDR3 sequences, with roughly a sixth occurring only once.

The rearrangement joins TRBV10-3 to TRBJ2-6; TRBD1 agrees at 9 bases. The specimen sequenced was blood. The origin of this receptor is a woman aged 45-65 years with Graves' hyperthyroidism that later progressed to Graves' ophthalmopathy. Written as DNA, the CDR3 is TGTGCCATCAACGCCCCCCACAGGGGGCCTGGGGCCAACGTCCTGACTTTC. It translates to CAINAPHRGPGANVLTF.